One and the same sample provided the 4 T cell receptor beta chains below, sequenced in a study of blood T cell repertoires in COVID-19. Assay used: immunoSEQ multiplex PCR; TCRdb lists only in-frame clones, some missing. Of around 190,000 clones in the sample, more than 70% are singletons; the top ten hold 18%. The specimen sequenced was peripheral blood. The origin of the receptors is a man over 45 with COVID-19, enrolled during active disease.

J is TRBJ2-1 and V is TRBV15; D perhaps matches TRBD2 (6 bases). The V end lost 0 bases, the J end lost 6 bases, and 15 bases lay between the germline ends. In germline, CDR1 is LNHNV, CDR2 YYDKDF (reference sequence). The CDR3 has 16 amino acids. Here the CDR3 DNA reads TGTGCCACCAGCAGAGATCCGATGACTAGAGGCAATGAGCAGTTCTTC. Its protein product is CATSRDPMTRGNEQFF. The full variable domain, with the rest looked up from reference TRBV15 and TRBJ2-1, is DAMVIQNPRYQVTQFGKPVTLSCSQTLNHNVMYWYQQKSSQAPKLLFHYYDKDFNNEADTPDNFQSRRPNTSFCFLDIRSPGLGDTAMYLCATSRDPMTRGNEQFFGPGTRLTVL.

V usage is TRBV19 and J usage is TRBJ2-2; 8 nucleotides line up with TRBD2. The germline V gene has CDR1 LNHDA and CDR2 SQIVND (reference sequence). V lost 5 bases, J lost 3 bases, and 11 bases stayed unmatched. This CDR3 is 17 amino acids long. In nucleotides, the CDR3 is TGTGCCAGTAGTCAGAAGCGGGAGAGCTTTCACACCGGGGAGCTGTTTTTT. Protein sequence: CASSQKRESFHTGELFF.

The V gene is TRBV13, the J gene TRBJ2-1; 10 positions agree with TRBD2. Germline V CDR1 and CDR2: PRHDT, FYEKMQ (reference sequence). Trimming took 0 bases from V and 9 from J; bases not matched to a gene: 5. CDR3 size: 15 residues. DNA of the CDR3: TGTGCCAGCAGCTTAGGAGCGGGAGGGCTTGGTGAGCAGTTCTTC. This translates into CASSLGAGGLGEQFF.

J is TRBJ2-6 and V is TRBV6-5, with 8 bases lining up with TRBD1. Trimming took 4 bases from V and 12 from J; bases not matched to a gene: 8. The germline CDR1 and CDR2 sequences are MNHEY and SVGAGI. CDR3 length equals 14 residues. The DNA of the CDR3 is TGTGCCAGCAGTTTTCAGGACAGGGCCCTCGTCCTGACTTTC. It specifies CASSFQDRALVLTF.